This TCR beta chain emerged from a study of a mutant IDH1 vaccine in newly diagnosed glioma (dated by TCRdb to the early 2020s). Regarding the complete study: Across visits V03 through V10, patients got a total of eight vaccinations, given in weeks 1, 3, 5, 7, 11, 15, 19 and 23. Vaccination started 4-6 weeks after radiotherapy alone, or was given together with temozolomide cycles in the groups whose treatment included chemotherapy. Peripheral blood was drawn at six visits: V03 (baseline), V05, V07, V10, V12 and V13. Prior to enrollment, patients had been given standard therapy consisting of radiotherapy alone, temozolomide alone, or radiochemotherapy with temozolomide, with the combination given to most patients. Of the approximately 35 treated patients, approximately 62% were male and around 40% were female, and the mean age was approximately 37 years. For exploratory analyses, 25 to 30 treated patients had longitudinal TCRB deep sequencing done wherever samples were available. General study outcomes and caveats: The authors noted that analyses of patient blood samples could not be reproduced because of sample limitations. Vaccine-induced immune responses across multiple MHC alleles were detected in approximately 94% of patients. Selection of PBMC samples for TCRB deep sequencing was based on availability. Pseudoprogression seemed to be unrelated to changes in the top peripheral T cell clonotypes found by TCRB sequencing.

As to this clone: This receptor's antigen is unknown. Base qualities are missing; no much larger clone stands one base away.

Library construction relied on the immunoSEQ multiplex PCR assay. Rearranged TCR beta chain sequences were amplified with the hsTCRB Kit following the manufacturer's protocol. An Illumina MiSeq was used to sequence the TCRB libraries. The authors processed their data as follows. The proprietary platform of the kit vendor was used for demultiplexing, trimming and gene mapping. TCRdb retrieved this table from immuneACCESS and kept in-frame rearrangements only. Not all clones are present; in checked studies, unresolved V genes account for under half, and no reason is known for the remainder. V, J and clone size were drawn from that table, and D and trimming were deduced from the DNA. In all, the sample holds roughly 25,000 clones, and around three quarters of those were seen once. The ten largest clones capture 6.5% to 9% of the sample. In the paper's terms, the time point label means: week 11, during vaccination. Every vaccine dose consisted of 300 ug of a 20-mer mutant IDH1 peptide in Montanide, administered subcutaneously together with topical imiquimod. Donors had newly diagnosed WHO grade 3 or 4 IDH1-mutant astrocytomas with loss of nuclear ATRX. The samples were drawn from NOA16, a multicentre, single-arm, open-label phase I trial in Germany that tested a mutant IDH1 peptide vaccine in humans for the first time. Genomic DNA for TCRB sequencing was extracted from EDTA blood using the DNeasy Blood and Tissue Kit.

This sequence originates from a man aged 35-49 years with glioma. The sample in question was PBMCs, obtained from a glioma patient whose treatment included an IDH1 peptide vaccine.

CDR3 region: CASSPNGVKGDTQYF. The bases read TGTGCCAGCAGCCCGAATGGGGTGAAAGGAGATACGCAGTATTTT. The sequence links TRBV7-2 to TRBJ2-3; too little of a D gene remains to name it. The CDR3, cysteine through phenylalanine, is 15 amino acids long. Only the CDR3 DNA is retained, 45 bases long and in frame from the first base. The germline ends are 17 bases apart after V is trimmed by 5 bases and J by 5 bases. Per the germline V gene, SGHTA is the CDR1 and FQGNSA is the CDR2. Supplemented by the reference TRBV7-2 and TRBJ2-3 proteins around the CDR3, the complete variable domain is GAGVSQSPSNKVTEKGKDVELRCDPISGHTALYWYRQSLGQGLEFLIYFQGNSAPDKSGLPSDRFSAERTGGSVSTLTIQRTQQEDSAVYLCASSPNGVKGDTQYFGPGTRLTVL.